This T cell receptor beta chain was recorded in a study of CD8+ T cells in alopecia areata (dated by TCRdb to the late 2010s). Background on the whole study: The treated patients took part in an open-label pilot trial in which moderate-to-severe alopecia areata was treated with oral tofacitinib at 5 to 10 mg twice daily. Patients stayed on tofacitinib for 6 to 18 months and then had 6 months of follow-up off drug so that delayed response and recurrence could be assessed. The study used high-throughput TCRbeta sequencing to examine T cell clonal expansion in alopecia areata, in both the C3H/HeJ mouse model and human patients. In humans, TCRbeta sequencing was performed on scalp tissue and on sorted CD4+ and CD8+ peripheral blood T cells from healthy controls and from patients with patchy or totalis/universalis alopecia areata. Scalp clonality was compared across normal scalp (n=4), patchy alopecia areata scalp (n=8), and alopecia totalis/universalis scalp (n=8). In treated patients, disease severity was measured using the SALT score, which gives the percentage of scalp surface area affected. TCRbeta CDR3 regions were amplified by immunoSEQ multiplex PCR using 35 Vbeta forward and 13 Jbeta reverse primers. Patients on tofacitinib were biopsied at baseline and after 4 and 24 weeks of treatment, and several of the patients also had a later scalp biopsy. RNA was extracted with the PAXgene miRNA kit for fixed scalp, the miRNeasy kit for PBMCs, and the RNeasy kit for mouse skin. What the work shows at the level of the full study, not this receptor alone: Shared TCR sequences between patients were less evident than in mice, which may be partly attributable to HLA diversity in the patient population. Lesional scalp, especially in alopecia totalis/universalis, showed higher clonality and more expanded CD8+ clones than normal scalp, suggesting antigenic drive. Unlike mouse skin, which is dominated by gammadelta T cells, normal human skin has resident alphabeta T cells that are also sequenced, and this complicates analysis of the scalp TCR repertoire. The treated cohort was small, with a single nonresponder, so links between baseline CD8+ expansion and response need larger studies. During tofacitinib treatment, many expanded lesional clones remained in scalp and blood, and this persistence may partly explain relapse after treatment is stopped. Tofacitinib significantly decreased scalp clonality and the number of expanded CD8+ clones among the top 100 scalp clones.

Library preparation was by the immunoSEQ multiplex PCR assay. To provide template for TCR sequencing, every sample had RNA extracted and reverse transcribed into cDNA. SuperScript III was used for first-strand cDNA synthesis, primed with a 2:1 mix of oligo-dT and random hexamers. A synthetic immune receptor repertoire was used to assess amplification bias, and residual bias was removed computationally. Per the authors' processing: Raw reads were preprocessed to remove errors, and CDR3 was defined by IMGT conventions from the conserved cysteine to phenylalanine. Clonality was computed by normalizing Shannon entropy by log2 of the number of productive unique TCRs and subtracting the result from 1. CD4 or CD8 identity of scalp clones was inferred by cross-referencing scalp TCRbeta sequences with sorted blood CD4 and CD8 repertoires. TCRdb stores this immuneACCESS table with in-frame sequences only. Part of the clones is absent; in the studies checked, under half of the shortfall reflects unresolved V genes, and no reason is known for the rest. V and J calls and clone size follow that table, whereas D and trimming were derived from the DNA. This sample gives some 180,000 clones in total; roughly 53% of them show up just once. Clones ranked in the top ten supply 10% to 14% of the sample.

Read against the paper, the sample's time point label means: roughly 24 weeks on oral tofacitinib. What the treatment or condition label conveys for this sample: oral pan-JAK inhibitor, 5-10 mg twice daily. Lesional scalp punch biopsies and peripheral blood were obtained from alopecia areata patients. PBMCs were isolated by density centrifugation and stained for CD3, CD4 and CD8, after which CD4+ and CD8+ T cells were sorted on a FACSAria. CDR1 and CDR2, looked up from the germline V gene, are SQVTM and ANQGSEA. The CDR3 contains 15 residues, cysteine and phenylalanine counted. The DNA shown is the 45-base CDR3, in frame from base 1. Compared with germline, V lacks 0 bases and J lacks 3 bases; bases without a gene match: 4. For this clone: What antigen it recognizes has not been identified. Base qualities are missing; no much larger clone stands one base away.

Here the sequenced sample was CD8+ T cells sorted from blood, taken at week 24, from a patient treated with tofacitinib. Here the chain combines TRBV29-1 and TRBJ2-1; TRBD1 fits 8 bases in the junction. The sequence was obtained from a human donor with alopecia areata. The CDR3 region: CSVEDRDRGYNEQFF. The DNA reads as follows: TGCAGCGTTGAAGATAGAGACAGGGGCTACAATGAGCAGTTCTTC.